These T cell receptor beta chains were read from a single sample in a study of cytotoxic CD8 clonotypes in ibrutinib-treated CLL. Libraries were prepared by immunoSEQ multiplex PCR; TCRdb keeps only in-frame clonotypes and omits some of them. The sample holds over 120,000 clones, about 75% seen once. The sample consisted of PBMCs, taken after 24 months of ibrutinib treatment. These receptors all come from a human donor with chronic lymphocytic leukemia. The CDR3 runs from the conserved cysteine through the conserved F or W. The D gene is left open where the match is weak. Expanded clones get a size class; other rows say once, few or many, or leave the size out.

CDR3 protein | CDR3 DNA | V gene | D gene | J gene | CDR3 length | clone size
CARGEKLFF | TGTGCAAGGGGTGAAAAACTGTTTTTT | TRBV12-2 | NA | TRBJ1-4 | 9 | NA
CASRLDWAGELFF | TGTGCCAGCAGGCTGGACTGGGCCGGGGAGCTGTTTTTT | TRBV2 | NA | TRBJ2-2 | 13 | NA
CASSLGGTTLNYGYTF | TGTGCCAGCAGCCTTGGCGGGACGACCCTTAACTATGGCTACACCTTC | TRBV7-2 | NA | TRBJ1-2 | 16 | NA
CASGRSRNNEKLFF | TGTGCCAGCGGAAGATCGCGGAATAATGAAAAACTGTTTTTT | TRBV7-2 | NA | TRBJ1-4 | 14 | NA
CASREGLYNEQFF | TGTGCCAGCAGGGAGGGCCTATACAATGAGCAGTTCTTC | TRBV2 | NA | TRBJ2-1 | 13 | NA
CASSPGGPYGYTF | TGTGCCAGCAGCCCGGGGGGGCCTTATGGCTACACCTTC | TRBV4-2 | NA | TRBJ1-2 | 13 | NA
CASSPQGAGYGYTF | TGTGCCAGCAGCCCTCAGGGGGCCGGCTATGGCTACACCTTC | TRBV28 | TRBD1 | TRBJ1-2 | 14 | NA
CASSETYEQYF | TGTGCCAGCAGTGAGACCTACGAGCAGTACTTC | TRBV2 | NA | TRBJ2-7 | 11 | NA
CASSLWQNEKLFF | TGTGCCAGCAGCTTGTGGCAGAATGAAAAACTGTTTTTT | TRBV5-8 | NA | TRBJ1-4 | 13 | NA
CASRDHSTDTQYF | TGTGCCAGCAGGGACCACAGCACAGATACGCAGTATTTT | TRBV6-1 | NA | TRBJ2-3 | 13 | NA
CASSLERSAPSEAFF | TGTGCCAGCAGCTTAGAGCGGTCAGCCCCTTCTGAAGCTTTCTTT | TRBV7-2 | NA | TRBJ1-1 | 15 | few
CASSIGPSGRAGEQYF | TGTGCCAGTAGTATTGGGCCTAGCGGGAGGGCCGGGGAGCAGTACTTC | TRBV19 | TRBD2 | TRBJ2-7 | 16 | NA
CASTTMGQAWNEQFF | TGTGCCAGCACCACCATGGGACAGGCGTGGAATGAGCAGTTCTTC | TRBV9 | TRBD1 | TRBJ2-1 | 15 | NA
CASSDRGPLEQYF | TGTGCCAGCTCCGACAGGGGTCCCCTCGAGCAGTACTTC | TRBV19 | TRBD1 | TRBJ2-7 | 13 | NA
CASTRGDADTQYF | TGCGCCAGCACCAGGGGGGATGCAGATACGCAGTATTTT | TRBV5-1 | NA | TRBJ2-3 | 13 | NA
CASTPPRQPQHF | TGTGCCAGCACCCCCCCCCGTCAGCCCCAGCATTTT | TRBV5-5 | NA | TRBJ1-5 | 12 | NA
CASSPLLAGRGDTQYF | TGTGCCAGCAGCCCCCTCCTAGCGGGGAGAGGGGATACGCAGTATTTT | TRBV9 | TRBD2 | TRBJ2-3 | 16 | NA
CASSEALNYGYTF | TGTGCCAGCAGTGAAGCCCTTAACTATGGCTACACCTTC | TRBV6-1 | NA | TRBJ1-2 | 13 | NA
CASTPTGTYEQYF | TGTGCCAGCACCCCGACTGGGACCTACGAGCAGTACTTC | TRBV6-6 | NA | TRBJ2-7 | 13 | NA
CASNPGAGQVSGYTF | TGTGCCAGCAACCCAGGTGCGGGACAGGTCTCTGGGTACACCTTC | TRBV7-2 | TRBD1 | TRBJ1-2 | 15 | NA